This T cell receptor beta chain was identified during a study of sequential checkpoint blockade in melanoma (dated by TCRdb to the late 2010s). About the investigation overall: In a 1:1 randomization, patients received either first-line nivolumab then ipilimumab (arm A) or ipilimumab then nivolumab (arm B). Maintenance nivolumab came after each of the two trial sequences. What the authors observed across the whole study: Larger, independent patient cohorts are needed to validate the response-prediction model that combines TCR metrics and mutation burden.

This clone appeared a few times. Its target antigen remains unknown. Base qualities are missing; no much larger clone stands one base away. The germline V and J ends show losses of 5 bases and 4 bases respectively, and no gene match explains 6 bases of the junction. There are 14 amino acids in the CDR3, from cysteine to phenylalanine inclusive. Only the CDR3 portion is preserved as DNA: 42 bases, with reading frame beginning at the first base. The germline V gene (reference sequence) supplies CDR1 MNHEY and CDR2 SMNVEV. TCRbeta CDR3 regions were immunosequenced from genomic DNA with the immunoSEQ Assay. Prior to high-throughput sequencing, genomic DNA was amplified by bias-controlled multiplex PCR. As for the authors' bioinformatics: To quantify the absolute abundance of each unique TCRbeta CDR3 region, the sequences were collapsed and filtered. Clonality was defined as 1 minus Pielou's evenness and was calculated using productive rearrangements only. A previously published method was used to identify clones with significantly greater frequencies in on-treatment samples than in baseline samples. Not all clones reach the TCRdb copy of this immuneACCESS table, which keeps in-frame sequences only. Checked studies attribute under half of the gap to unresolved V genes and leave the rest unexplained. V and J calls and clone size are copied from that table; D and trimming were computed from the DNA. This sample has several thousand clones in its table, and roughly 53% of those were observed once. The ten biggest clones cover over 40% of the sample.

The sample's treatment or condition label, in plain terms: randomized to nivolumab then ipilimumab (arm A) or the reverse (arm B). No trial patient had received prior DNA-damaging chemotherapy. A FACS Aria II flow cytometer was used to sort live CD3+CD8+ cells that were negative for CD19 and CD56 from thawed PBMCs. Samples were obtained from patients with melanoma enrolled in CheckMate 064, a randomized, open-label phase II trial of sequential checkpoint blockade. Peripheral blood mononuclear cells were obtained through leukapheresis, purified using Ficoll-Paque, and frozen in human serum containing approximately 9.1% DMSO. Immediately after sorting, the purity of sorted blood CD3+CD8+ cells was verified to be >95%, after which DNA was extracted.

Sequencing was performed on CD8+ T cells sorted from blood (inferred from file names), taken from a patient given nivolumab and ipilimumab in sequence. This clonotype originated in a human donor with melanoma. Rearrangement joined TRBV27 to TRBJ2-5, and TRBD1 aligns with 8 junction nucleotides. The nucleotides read TGTGCCAGCAGTCCGAGGACAGGGCGAGAGACCCAGTACTTC. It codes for CASSPRTGRETQYF.